A selection of T cell receptor beta chains follows, all from one sample in a study of cytomegalovirus exposure and HLA in healthy donors. Measured with immunoSEQ multiplex PCR; TCRdb has only the in-frame clones, and not every one. The repertoire consists of around 120,000 clones, with about 80% occurring once and the leading ten covering roughly 4.3%. The sample consisted of PBMCs. These receptors all come from a man aged 30-40 years in good health and CMV-seropositive. Both conserved end residues are part of each CDR3. D genes are given only for firm matches. Size is omitted from some rows. Given values are once, few, many or a class for expanded clones.

j_call | v_call | clone_size | d_call | cdr3_nt | cdr3_aa
TRBJ1-2 | TRBV12-5 | . | . | TGTGCTAGTGGTACAGAGAAAACAGCTCTTTATGGCTACACCTTC | CASGTEKTALYGYTF
TRBJ2-7 | TRBV28 | . | . | TGTGCCACCTTAGGACAAGGCACCTACGAGCAGTACTTC | CATLGQGTYEQYF
TRBJ2-1 | TRBV27 | . | . | TGTGCCACCAAGGACTGGCGGAGAGGCTCCTACAATGAGCAGTTCTTC | CATKDWRRGSYNEQFF
TRBJ2-1 | TRBV13 | once | TRBD2 | TGTGCCAGCAGCTCTAGCGGAAGCTCCTACAATGAGCAGTTCTTC | CASSSSGSSYNEQFF
TRBJ2-1 | TRBV11-2 | . | . | TGTGCCAGCAGCTTAGCGGGGGGCGCCGAGCAGTTCTTC | CASSLAGGAEQFF
TRBJ2-2 | TRBV7-9 | . | . | TGTTCCAGCAGCTTTCTAGCAGGCTACACCGGGGAGCTGTTTTTT | CSSSFLAGYTGELFF
TRBJ1-6 | TRBV5-1 | few | . | TGCGCCAGCAGCTTGGGGGACATCGAGTCACCCCTCCACTTT | CASSLGDIESPLHF
TRBJ1-2 | TRBV7-9 | . | TRBD1 | TGTGCCAGCAGCGGCATGTCGGGACAGGGGGGTGAAACCTTC | CASSGMSGQGGETF
TRBJ2-7 | TRBV7-2 | . | TRBD2 | TGTGCCAGCAGCCGCTCCGGGGGGGGCTACGAGCAGTACTTC | CASSRSGGGYEQYF
TRBJ2-3 | TRBV4-2 | once | . | TGTGCCAGCAGCCAAGCCGCTAGTCTGCTGGTCACAGATACGCAGTATTTT | CASSQAASLLVTDTQYF
TRBJ2-7 | TRBV5-1 | . | . | TGCGCCAGCAGCCGCTCAGCGGACGAGCAGTACTTC | CASSRSADEQYF